This T cell receptor beta chain is drawn from a study of T cells expressing NK-cell markers. This CDR3 is 14 amino acids long. Per germline, CDR1 LGHNT and CDR2 FRNRAP. The cDNA for TCR beta came from 5'RACE template switching with UMIs. For each CDR3 protein, TCRdb gives one entry from its re-call of the 5' RACE reads, without DNA. Its listing shows about 550,000 distinct CDR3 sequences. Study outcomes and limitations: Expanded NKG2C+ T cell clones had unclear HCMV specificity. In about six donors, dominant CD3+CD56+NKG2C+ clonotypes ranked among the top 10 CD8+ clonotypes.

About this clonotype itself: As yet, its antigen is unknown.

The chain couples TRBV12-5 to TRBJ1-2; the TRBD1 assignment by TCRdb is unverifiable without DNA. Sequences were obtained from blood T cells: a sorted CD56 or NKG2C T cell subset, CD4+ or CD8+ T cells, or bulk PBMC T cells (not recorded which). This TCR came from a man aged 18-30 years in good health. CDR3 region: CASGLVWGGYGYTF.